This entry lists 7 T cell receptor beta chains sequenced from one sample in a study of blood T cells in healthy people across ages. The second PCR ran about 7 to 12 cycles with a sample-barcoded 5' primer and J-beta primers. TCRdb ran MiXCR on the 5' RACE reads and lists one entry per CDR3 protein. The sample includes 650,000 to 950,000 distinct CDR3 sequences, about 42% of them seen just once. Sequencing used blood. Receptors originate from a man aged 55 to 69 in good health.

The chain recombines TRBV6-6 with TRBJ2-1, with D unresolved. Per the germline V gene, CDR1 is MNHNY and CDR2 is SVGAGI (reference sequence). The V end lost 2 bases, the J end lost 7 bases, and 18 bases lay between the germline ends. The CDR3 has 16 amino acids. In DNA form, the CDR3 reads TGTGCCAGCAGTTACAGTTACCACTCTGTGGCAAATGAGCAGTTCTTC. Protein product: CASSYSYHSVANEQFF.

This clonotype has more than one count but fewer than ten. V usage is TRBV5-6 and J usage is TRBJ2-7, with D tentatively TRBD1 or TRBD2 (5 bases each). The ends were cut back, 6 bases at V and 3 bases at J, with 19 bases in the middle. The CDR3 totals 15 residues. Germline V gives CDR1 SGHDT, CDR2 YYEEEE. CDR3 sequence reads: CASKYSMGDGYEQYF. DNA for the CDR3: TGTGCCAGCAAGTATTCGATGGGGGACGGCTACGAGCAGTACTTC.

The chain links TRBV5-1 to TRBJ1-1; weak D call: TRBD1 (5 bases). In germline, CDR1 is SGHRS, CDR2 YFSETQ. The ends were cut back, 0 bases at V and 4 bases at J, with 10 bases in the middle. The length of the CDR3 is 14 residues. The CDR3 region has the DNA TGCGCCAGCAGCTTGGACGGGGCTGGCACTGAAGCTTTCTTT. Its protein is CASSLDGAGTEAFF. The full variable domain, in which reference TRBV5-1 and TRBJ1-1 provide the parts outside the CDR3, is KAGVTQTPRYLIKTRGQQVTLSCSPISGHRSVSWYQQTPGQGLQFLFEYFSETQRNKGNFPGRFSGRQFSNSRSEMNVSTLELGDSALYLCASSLDGAGTEAFFGQGTRLTVV.

The chain's CDR3 is CSVTEGWETQYF. The CDR3 nucleotides read TGCAGCGTCACGGAAGGGTGGGAGACCCAGTACTTC. V and J are TRBV29-1 and TRBJ2-5; D is unresolved. The CDR3 extends over 12 amino acids. Trimming removed 6 bases at V and 5 bases at J, with 13 bases between. Per germline, CDR1 SQVTM and CDR2 ANQGSEA.

The chain has TRBV3-1 and TRBJ2-1, with D possibly being TRBD2 (6 bases). Trimming cost V 0 bases and J 0 bases, with 9 bases left between them. CDR3 length: 16 residues. CDR1 and CDR2 (germline): LGHDT, YNNKEL (reference sequence). The CDR3, as DNA: TGTGCCAGCAGCCAAGAGTCCGGGAGCTCCTACAATGAGCAGTTCTTC. It translates to CASSQESGSSYNEQFF.

The chain has TRBV20-1 and TRBJ2-3, with 11 bases matching TRBD1. Germline V lookup: CDR1 DFQATT, CDR2 SNEGSKA (reference sequence). The CDR3 runs 15 residues. The V and J ends lost 5 bases and 4 bases, in that order; junction bases with no gene match: 8. The CDR3 loop reads CSAQPTGQGADTQYF. The CDR3 nucleotides read TGCAGTGCTCAACCCACGGGACAGGGGGCAGATACGCAGTATTTT.

Only a few counts were recorded for this clonotype. V usage is TRBV28 and J usage is TRBJ2-1; tentative D call: TRBD2 (6 bases). The CDR3 sequence is 16 residues long. The V end was cut by 2 bases, the J end by 5 bases, with 16 bases between. Germline CDR1 and CDR2: MDHEN and SYDVKM. CDR3: CASSLRSAGRDNEQFF. The CDR3 DNA reads as TGTGCCAGCAGTTTACGGTCGGCGGGGAGAGACAATGAGCAGTTCTTC.